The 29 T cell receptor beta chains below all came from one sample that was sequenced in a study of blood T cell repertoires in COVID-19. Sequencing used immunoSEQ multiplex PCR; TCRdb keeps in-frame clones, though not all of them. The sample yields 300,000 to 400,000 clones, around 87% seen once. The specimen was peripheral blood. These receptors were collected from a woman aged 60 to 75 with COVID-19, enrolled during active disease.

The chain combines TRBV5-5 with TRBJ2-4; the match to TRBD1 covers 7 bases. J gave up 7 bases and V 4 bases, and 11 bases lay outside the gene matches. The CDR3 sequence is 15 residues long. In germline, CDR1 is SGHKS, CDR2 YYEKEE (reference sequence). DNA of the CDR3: TGTGCCAGCAGCCACTTGAGGGGGCCGGTGAACATTCAGTACTTC. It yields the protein CASSHLRGPVNIQYF.

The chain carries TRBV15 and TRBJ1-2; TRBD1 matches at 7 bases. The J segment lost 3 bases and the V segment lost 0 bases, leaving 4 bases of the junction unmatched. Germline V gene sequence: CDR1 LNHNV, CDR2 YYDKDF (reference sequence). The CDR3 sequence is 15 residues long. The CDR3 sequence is CATSREPTGHYGYTF. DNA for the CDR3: TGTGCCACCAGCAGAGAGCCGACAGGGCACTATGGCTACACCTTC.

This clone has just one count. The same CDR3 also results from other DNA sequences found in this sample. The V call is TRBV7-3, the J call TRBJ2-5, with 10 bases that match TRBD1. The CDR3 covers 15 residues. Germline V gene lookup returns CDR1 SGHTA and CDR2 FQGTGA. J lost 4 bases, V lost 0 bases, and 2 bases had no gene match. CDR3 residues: CASSLTGQGGETQYF. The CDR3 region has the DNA TGTGCCAGCAGCTTAACTGGACAGGGGGGAGAGACCCAGTACTTC. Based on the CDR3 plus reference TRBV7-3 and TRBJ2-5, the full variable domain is GAGVSQTPSNKVTEKGKYVELRCDPISGHTALYWYRQSLGQGPEFLIYFQGTGAADDSGLPNDRFFAVRPEGSVSTLKIQRTERGDSAVYLCASSLTGQGGETQYFGPGTRLLVL.

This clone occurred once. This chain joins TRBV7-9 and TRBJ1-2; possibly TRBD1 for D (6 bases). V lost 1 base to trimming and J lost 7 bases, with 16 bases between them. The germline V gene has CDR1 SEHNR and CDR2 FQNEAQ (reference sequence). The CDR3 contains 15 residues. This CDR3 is CASSLVPRQAPGYTF. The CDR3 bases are TGTGCCAGCAGCTTAGTTCCGAGACAGGCTCCTGGCTACACCTTC.

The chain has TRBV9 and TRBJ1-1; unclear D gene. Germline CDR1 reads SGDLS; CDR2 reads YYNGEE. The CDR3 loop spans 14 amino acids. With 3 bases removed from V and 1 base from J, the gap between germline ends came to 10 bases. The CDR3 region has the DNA TGTGCCAGCAGCGACTTGACGGGGAACACTGAAGCTTTCTTT. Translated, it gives CASSDLTGNTEAFF. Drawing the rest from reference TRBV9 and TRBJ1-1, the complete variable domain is DSGVTQTPKHLITATGQRVTLRCSPRSGDLSVYWYQQSLDQGLQFLIQYYNGEERAKGNILERFSAQQFPDLHSELNLSSLELGDSALYFCASSDLTGNTEAFFGQGTRLTVV.

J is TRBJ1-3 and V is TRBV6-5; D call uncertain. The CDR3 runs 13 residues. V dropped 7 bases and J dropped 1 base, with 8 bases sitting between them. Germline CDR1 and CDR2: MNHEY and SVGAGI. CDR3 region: CASTTPSGNTIYF. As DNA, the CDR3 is TGTGCCAGCACAACTCCGTCTGGAAACACCATATATTTT.

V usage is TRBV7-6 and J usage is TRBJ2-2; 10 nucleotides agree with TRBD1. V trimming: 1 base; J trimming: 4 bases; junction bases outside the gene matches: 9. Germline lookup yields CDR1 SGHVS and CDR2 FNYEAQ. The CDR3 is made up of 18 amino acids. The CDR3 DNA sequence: TGTGCCAGCAGCTTAGGAAGGGGACAGGGGCCTACCACCGGGGAGCTGTTTTTT. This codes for CASSLGRGQGPTTGELFF.

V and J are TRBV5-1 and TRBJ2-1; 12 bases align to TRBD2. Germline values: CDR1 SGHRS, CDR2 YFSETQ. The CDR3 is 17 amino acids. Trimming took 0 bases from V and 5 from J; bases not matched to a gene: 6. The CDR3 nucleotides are TGCGCCAGCAGCTTGGTTAGGGGACTAGCGGGCGACAATGAGCAGTTCTTC. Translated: CASSLVRGLAGDNEQFF. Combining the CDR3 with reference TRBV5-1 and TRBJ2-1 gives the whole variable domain KAGVTQTPRYLIKTRGQQVTLSCSPISGHRSVSWYQQTPGQGLQFLFEYFSETQRNKGNFPGRFSGRQFSNSRSEMNVSTLELGDSALYLCASSLVRGLAGDNEQFFGPGTRLTVL.

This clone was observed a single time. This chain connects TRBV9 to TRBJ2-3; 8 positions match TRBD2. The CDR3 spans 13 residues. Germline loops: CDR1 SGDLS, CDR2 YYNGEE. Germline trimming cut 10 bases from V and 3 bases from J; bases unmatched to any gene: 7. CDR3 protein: CAAGRGVTDTQYF. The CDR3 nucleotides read TGTGCCGCTGGGCGGGGGGTTACAGATACGCAGTATTTT.

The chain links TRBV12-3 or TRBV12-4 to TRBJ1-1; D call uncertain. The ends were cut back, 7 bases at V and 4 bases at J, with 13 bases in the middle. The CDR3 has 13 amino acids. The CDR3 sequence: CASTLRESTEAFF. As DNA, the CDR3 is TGTGCCAGCACCCTTCGTGAGTCCACTGAAGCTTTCTTT.

The CDR3 sequence is CASSPPGQETQYF. The CDR3 region has the DNA TGTGCCAGCAGCCCCCCGGGACAAGAGACCCAGTACTTC. V usage is TRBV11-3 and J usage is TRBJ2-5, with D possibly TRBD2 on 5 matching bases. Deletions cut 5 bases from V and 2 bases from J, with 9 bases between. The CDR3 covers 13 residues. CDR1 is SGHNT and CDR2 is YENEEA in the germline V gene.

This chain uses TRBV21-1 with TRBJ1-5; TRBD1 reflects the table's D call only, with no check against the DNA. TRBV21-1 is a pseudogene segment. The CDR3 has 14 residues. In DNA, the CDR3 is TGTGCCCGTTCCGACAGGGCGGGGAATCAGCCCCAGCATTTT. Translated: CARSDRAGNQPQHF.

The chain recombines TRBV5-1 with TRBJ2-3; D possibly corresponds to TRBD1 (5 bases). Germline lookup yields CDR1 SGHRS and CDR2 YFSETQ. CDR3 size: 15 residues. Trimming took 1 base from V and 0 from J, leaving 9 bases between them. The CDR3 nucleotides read TGCGCCAGCAGCTTGATTCAGGGTAGCACAGATACGCAGTATTTT. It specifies CASSLIQGSTDTQYF.

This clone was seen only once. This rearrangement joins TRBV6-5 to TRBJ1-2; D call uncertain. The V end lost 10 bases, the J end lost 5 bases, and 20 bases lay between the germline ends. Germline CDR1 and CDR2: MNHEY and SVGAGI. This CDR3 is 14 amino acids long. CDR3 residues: CATLRWQYEYGYTF. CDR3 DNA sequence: TGTGCCACCTTAAGATGGCAATATGAATATGGCTACACCTTC.

The CDR3 here is CASSMPGQGRTGELFF. CDR3 coding DNA: TGTGCCAGTAGTATGCCGGGACAGGGCAGGACCGGGGAGCTGTTTTTT. V and J are TRBV19 and TRBJ2-2; 9 bases fit TRBD1. CDR1 and CDR2 (germline): LNHDA, SQIVND (reference sequence). The J segment lost 5 bases and the V segment lost 3 bases, leaving 7 bases of the junction unmatched. CDR3 length: 16 amino acids.

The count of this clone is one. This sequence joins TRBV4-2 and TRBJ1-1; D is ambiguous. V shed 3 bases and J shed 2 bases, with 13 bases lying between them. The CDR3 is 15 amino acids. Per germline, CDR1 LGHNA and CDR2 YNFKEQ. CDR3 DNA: TGTGCCAGCAGCCATAACCAAGCCCTTAACACTGAAGCTTTCTTT. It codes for CASSHNQALNTEAFF.

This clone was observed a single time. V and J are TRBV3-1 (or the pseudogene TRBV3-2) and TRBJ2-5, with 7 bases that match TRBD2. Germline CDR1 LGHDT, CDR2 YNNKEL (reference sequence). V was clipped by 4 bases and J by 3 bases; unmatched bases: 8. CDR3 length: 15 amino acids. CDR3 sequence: CASSRIRGVEETQYF. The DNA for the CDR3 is TGTGCCAGCAGCCGGATACGGGGGGTGGAAGAGACCCAGTACTTC.

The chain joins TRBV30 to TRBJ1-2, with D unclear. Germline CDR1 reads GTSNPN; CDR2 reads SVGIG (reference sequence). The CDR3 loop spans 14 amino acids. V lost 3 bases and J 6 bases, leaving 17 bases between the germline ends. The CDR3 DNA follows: TGTGCCTGGAGGGGAGAGGCTCGGGAGAATGGCTACACCTTC. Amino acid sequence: CAWRGEARENGYTF.

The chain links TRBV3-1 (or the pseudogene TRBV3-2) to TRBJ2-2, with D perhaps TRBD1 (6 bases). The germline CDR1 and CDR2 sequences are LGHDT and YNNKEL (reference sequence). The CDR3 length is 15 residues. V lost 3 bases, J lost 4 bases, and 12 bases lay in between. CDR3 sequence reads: CASSHRGVGTGELFF. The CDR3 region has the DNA TGTGCCAGCAGCCACAGGGGAGTGGGCACCGGGGAGCTGTTTTTT.

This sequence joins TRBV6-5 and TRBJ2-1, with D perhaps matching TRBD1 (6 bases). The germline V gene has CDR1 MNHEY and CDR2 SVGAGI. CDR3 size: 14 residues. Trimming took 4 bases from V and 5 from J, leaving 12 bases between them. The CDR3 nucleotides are TGTGCCAGCAGTTTGGACAGAATAGACAATGAGCAGTTCTTC. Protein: CASSLDRIDNEQFF.

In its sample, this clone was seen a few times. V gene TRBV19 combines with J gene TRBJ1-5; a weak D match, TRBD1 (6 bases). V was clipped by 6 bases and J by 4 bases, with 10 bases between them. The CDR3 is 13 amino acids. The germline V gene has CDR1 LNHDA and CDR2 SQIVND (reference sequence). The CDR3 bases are TGTGCCAGTAGAGGACAGCTAAATCAGCCCCAGCATTTT. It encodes CASRGQLNQPQHF. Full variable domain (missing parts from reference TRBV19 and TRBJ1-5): DGGITQSPKYLFRKEGQNVTLSCEQNLNHDAMYWYRQDPGQGLRLIYYSQIVNDFQKGDIAEGYSVSREKKESFPLTVTSAQKNPTAFYLCASRGQLNQPQHFGDGTRLSIL.

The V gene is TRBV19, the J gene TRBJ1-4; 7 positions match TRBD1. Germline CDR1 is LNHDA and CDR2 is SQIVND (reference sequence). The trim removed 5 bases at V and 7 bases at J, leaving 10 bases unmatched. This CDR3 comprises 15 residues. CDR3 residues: CASSVTGRSVEKLFF. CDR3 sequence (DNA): TGTGCCAGTAGTGTGACAGGGAGGTCGGTTGAAAAACTGTTTTTT.

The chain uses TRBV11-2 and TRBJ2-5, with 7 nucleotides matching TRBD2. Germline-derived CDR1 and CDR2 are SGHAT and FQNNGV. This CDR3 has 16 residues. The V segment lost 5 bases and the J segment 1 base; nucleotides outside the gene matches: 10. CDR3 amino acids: CASSQGLSGTQETQYF. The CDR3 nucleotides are TGTGCCAGCAGCCAGGGACTAAGTGGAACCCAAGAGACCCAGTACTTC.

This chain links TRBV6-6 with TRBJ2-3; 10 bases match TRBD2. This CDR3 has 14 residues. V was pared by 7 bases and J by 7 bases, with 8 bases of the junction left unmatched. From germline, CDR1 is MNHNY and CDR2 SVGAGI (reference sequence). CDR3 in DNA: TGTGCCAGCACGGGTAGCGGGGGGCAAAATACGCAGTATTTT. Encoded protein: CASTGSGGQNTQYF.

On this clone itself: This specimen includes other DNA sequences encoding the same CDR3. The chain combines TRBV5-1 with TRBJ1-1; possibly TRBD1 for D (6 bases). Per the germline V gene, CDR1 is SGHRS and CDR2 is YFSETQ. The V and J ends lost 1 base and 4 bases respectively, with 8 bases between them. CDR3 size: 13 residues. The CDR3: CASSLTGSTEAFF. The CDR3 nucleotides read TGCGCCAGCAGCTTGACAGGGAGCACTGAAGCTTTCTTT.

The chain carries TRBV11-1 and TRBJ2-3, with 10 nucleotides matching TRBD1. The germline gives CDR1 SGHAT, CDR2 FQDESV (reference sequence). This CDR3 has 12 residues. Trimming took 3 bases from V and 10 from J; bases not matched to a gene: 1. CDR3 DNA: TGTGCCAGCAGCTTGACAGGGGGCGCGCAGTATTTT. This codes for CASSLTGGAQYF. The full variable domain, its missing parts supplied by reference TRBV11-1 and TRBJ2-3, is EAEVAQSPRYKITEKSQAVAFWCDPISGHATLYWYRQILGQGPELLVQFQDESVVDDSQLPKDRFSAERLKGVDSTLKIQPAELGDSAMYLCASSLTGGAQYFGPGTRLTVL.

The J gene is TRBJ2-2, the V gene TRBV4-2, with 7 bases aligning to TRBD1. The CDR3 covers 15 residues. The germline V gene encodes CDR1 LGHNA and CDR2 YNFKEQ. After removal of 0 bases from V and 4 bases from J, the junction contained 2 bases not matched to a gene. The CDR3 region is CASSQDDRATGELFF. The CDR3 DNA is TGTGCCAGCAGCCAAGATGACAGGGCCACCGGGGAGCTGTTTTTT.

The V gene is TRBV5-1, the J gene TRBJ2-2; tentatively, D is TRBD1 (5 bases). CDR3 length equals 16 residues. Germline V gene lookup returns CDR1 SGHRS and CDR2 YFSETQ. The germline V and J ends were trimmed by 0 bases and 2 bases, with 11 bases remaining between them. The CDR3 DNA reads TGCGCCAGCAGCTTGGTGCCGACAGACAACACCGGGGAGCTGTTTTTT. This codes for CASSLVPTDNTGELFF.

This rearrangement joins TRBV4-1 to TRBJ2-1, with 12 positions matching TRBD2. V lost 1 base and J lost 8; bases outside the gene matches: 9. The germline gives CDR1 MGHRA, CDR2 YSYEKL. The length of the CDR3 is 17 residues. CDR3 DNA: TGCGCCAGCAGCCAAGGCCCTAGCGGGGGGGCCGGTGATGAGCAGTTCTTC. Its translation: CASSQGPSGGAGDEQFF.